The source of this TCR beta chain is a study of blood T cell repertoires in COVID-19. Study summary: Italy, Spain and the United States were the sources of the convalescent and acute COVID-19 samples. PBMCs, B-cell-depleted T cells, or T cells were the source of the cDNA or gDNA that made up the material.

Methods used by the authors: Amplification with reference gene primers provided the estimates of nucleated cell counts. Repertoires were generated with immunoSEQ multiplex PCR, while TCRdb's copy carries only in-frame clones and drops some. V, J and clone size reflect that table, while D and trimming were determined from the DNA. The repertoire holds around 250,000 clones, with approximately 89% as singletons. Germline CDR1 reads SGHKS; CDR2 reads YYEKEE (reference sequence). CDR3 size: 16 residues. V was trimmed by 1 base and J by 0 bases, leaving 14 bases between them. This TCR derives from a woman in her sixties or seventies with COVID-19, enrolled during active disease. The sample consisted of peripheral blood. The chain carries TRBV5-5 and TRBJ2-7, with D maybe TRBD2 (6 bases). In nucleotides, the CDR3 is TGTGCCAGCAGCTTGCTTGGGACTTCCTTCTCCTACGAGCAGTACTTC. This translates into CASSLLGTSFSYEQYF.